This TCR beta chain was captured by sequencing in a study of T cells after somatic rescue of genetic block. This CDR3 spans 18 amino acids. J lost 0 bases, V lost 5 bases, and 10 bases had no gene match. CDR1 SGHAT and CDR2 FQNNGV come from the germline V gene. The data were produced by immunoSEQ multiplex PCR, yet TCRdb's version contains in-frame clones alone and is incomplete. Among more than 65,000 clones listed, approximately 91% were seen once. The genes are TRBV11-2 and TRBJ2-1, with 10 bases matching TRBD2. Sequencing input: peripheral blood mononuclear cells (PBMCs). This receptor was taken from a young man. CDR3 protein: CASSPYPGLANSYNEQFF. The DNA for the CDR3 is TGTGCCAGCAGCCCTTACCCGGGACTAGCGAACTCCTACAATGAGCAGTTCTTC.